Shown below are 8 T cell receptor beta chains from a single sample sequenced in a study of identical twins (dated by TCRdb to 2016 to 2018). Library prep was done by 5' RACE. The listed sequencing device is Illumina HiSeq 2000. TCRdb itself trimmed the public reads at Q25 with fastp, ran MiXCR and retained productive beta chains. Rows are unified per CDR3 protein, each entry keeping the most common DNA and genes. The sample has approximately 700,000 distinct CDR3 sequences on record, around a sixth of them singletons. The biggest ten clones account for around 13% of the sample. The same sample was also studied in work on T cells expressing NK-cell markers.

Specimen: PBMCs. The receptors here all came from a woman under 30 in good health.

The chain combines TRBV12-3 or TRBV12-4 with TRBJ1-1; 7 bases line up with TRBD1. The junction had 5 bases not matched to a gene; V was cut back by 6 bases and J by 7 bases. This CDR3 has 12 residues. The CDR3 sequence is CASRGGTVEAFF. The CDR3 bases are TGTGCCAGCAGGGGAGGGACAGTTGAAGCTTTCTTT.

The sample holds a few counts of this clonotype. This chain links TRBV7-2 with TRBJ1-2; D gene uncertain. Germline loops: CDR1 SGHTA, CDR2 FQGNSA. Trimming took 5 bases from V and 3 from J, leaving 7 bases between them. The CDR3 totals 12 residues. The CDR3 spells CASSVQDYGYTF. The CDR3 coding sequence is TGTGCCAGCAGCGTCCAGGACTATGGCTACACCTTC.

This clonotype came up a few times. As DNA, the CDR3 is TGTGCCAGCGGCCACGTGTCCGGGACAGGTCCCTACGAGCAGTACTTC. It is translated as CASGHVSGTGPYEQYF. The V and J genes are TRBV27 and TRBJ2-7; 8 nucleotides align to TRBD1. Losses at the gene ends were 8 bases for V and 2 bases for J; bases not matched to a gene: 14. This CDR3 has 16 amino acids. Germline-derived CDR1 and CDR2 are MNHEY and SMNVEV (reference sequence).

V gene TRBV19 combines with J gene TRBJ1-1; the D gene is possibly TRBD1 (5 bases). The V and J ends lost 4 bases and 6 bases respectively, with 9 bases between them. The germline gives CDR1 LNHDA, CDR2 SQIVND (reference sequence). The CDR3 covers 12 residues. In nucleotides, the CDR3 is TGTGCCAGTAGTACAGGGTGGGCTGAAGCTTTCTTT. The encoded protein is CASSTGWAEAFF.

The rearrangement uses TRBV10-3 and TRBJ2-5, with TRBD2 identical over 9 bases. The CDR3 totals 18 residues. Germline CDR1 reads ENHRY; CDR2 reads SYGVKD. Trimming took 0 bases from V and 5 from J; bases not matched to a gene: 13. This chain's CDR3 is CAISESTPSGRLPETQYF. The CDR3, as DNA: TGTGCCATCAGTGAGTCGACTCCCAGCGGGAGGCTCCCCGAGACCCAGTACTTC.

The V call is TRBV29-1, the J call TRBJ2-2; D perhaps matches TRBD1 (6 bases). Germline CDR1 reads SQVTM; CDR2 reads ANQGSEA. V gave up 7 bases and J gave up 0 bases, with 9 bases separating them. The CDR3 runs to 13 residues. CDR3 sequence reads: CSAGTTNTGELFF. The CDR3 DNA reads as TGCAGCGCTGGGACAACGAACACCGGGGAGCTGTTTTTT.

The chain recombines TRBV6-2 or TRBV6-3 with TRBJ2-1; D is perhaps TRBD2 (5 bases). The CDR3 covers 14 residues. V shed 8 bases and J shed 0 bases, with 11 bases lying between them. The germline CDR1 and CDR2 sequences are MNHEY and SVGEGT. CDR3 DNA sequence: TGTGCCAGCGTGGGAGCAAGCTCCTACAATGAGCAGTTCTTC. Protein sequence: CASVGASSYNEQFF.

The J gene is TRBJ2-7, the V gene TRBV5-1, with 9 nucleotides matching TRBD2. The germline gives CDR1 SGHRS, CDR2 YFSETQ. Trimming removed 3 bases from V and 4 bases from J; junction bases left unmatched: 17. CDR3 length: 18 amino acids. The CDR3 DNA reads as TGCGCCAGCAGCTCGGGACTAGCCCTTTCAAGGGGATGTTACGAGCAGTACTTC. It is translated as CASSSGLALSRGCYEQYF.